This T cell receptor (beta chain) came from a study of blood T cell repertoires in COVID-19. Measured with immunoSEQ multiplex PCR; TCRdb has only the in-frame clones, and not every one. The data show 250,000 to 350,000 clones, over 75% seen once. Germline lookup yields CDR1 MNHEY and CDR2 SVGAGI. The CDR3 is 12 amino acids. With V trimmed by 6 bases and J by 6 bases, 2 bases remained unmatched. Sequenced: PBMCs or T cells enriched from blood (not recorded which). The chain has TRBV6-5 and TRBJ1-2, with 9 bases matching TRBD1. The TCR sequence derives from a woman under 30 who had recovered from COVID-19. CDR3 region: CASRDRGNGYTF. In DNA form, the CDR3 reads TGTGCCAGCAGAGACAGGGGGAATGGCTACACCTTC.